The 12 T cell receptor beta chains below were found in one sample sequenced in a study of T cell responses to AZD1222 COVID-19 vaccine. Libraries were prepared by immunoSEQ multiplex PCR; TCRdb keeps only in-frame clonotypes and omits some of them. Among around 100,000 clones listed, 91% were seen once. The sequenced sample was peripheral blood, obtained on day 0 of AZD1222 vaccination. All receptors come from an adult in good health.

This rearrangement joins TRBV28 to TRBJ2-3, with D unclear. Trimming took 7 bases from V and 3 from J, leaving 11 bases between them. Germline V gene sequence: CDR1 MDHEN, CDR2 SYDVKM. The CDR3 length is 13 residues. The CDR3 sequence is CASKVHGTDTQYF. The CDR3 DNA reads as TGTGCCAGCAAAGTCCACGGGACAGATACGCAGTATTTT.

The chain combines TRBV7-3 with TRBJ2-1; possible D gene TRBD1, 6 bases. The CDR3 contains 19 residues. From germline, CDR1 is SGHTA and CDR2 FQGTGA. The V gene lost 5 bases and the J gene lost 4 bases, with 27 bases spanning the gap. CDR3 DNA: TGTGCCAGCAGCCCCCCTGGGGGAATTGTCAGGGGTCCGTACAATGAGCAGTTCTTC. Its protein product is CASSPPGGIVRGPYNEQFF. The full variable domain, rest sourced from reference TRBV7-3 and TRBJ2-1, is GAGVSQTPSNKVTEKGKYVELRCDPISGHTALYWYRQSLGQGPEFLIYFQGTGAADDSGLPNDRFFAVRPEGSVSTLKIQRTERGDSAVYLCASSPPGGIVRGPYNEQFFGPGTRLTVL.

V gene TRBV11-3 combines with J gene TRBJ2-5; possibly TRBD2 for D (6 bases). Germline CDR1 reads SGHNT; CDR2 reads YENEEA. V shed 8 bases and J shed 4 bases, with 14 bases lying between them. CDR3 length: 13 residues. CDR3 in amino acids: CASARRGLETQYF. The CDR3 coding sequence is TGTGCCAGCGCCCGGCGGGGTTTAGAGACCCAGTACTTC.

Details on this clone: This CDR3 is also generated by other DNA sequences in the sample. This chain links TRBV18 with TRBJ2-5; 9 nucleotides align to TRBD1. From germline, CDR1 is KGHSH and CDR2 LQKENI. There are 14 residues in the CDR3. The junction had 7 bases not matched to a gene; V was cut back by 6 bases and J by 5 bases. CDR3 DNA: TGTGCCAGCTCCCCGGGACAGGGAGGGGAGACCCAGTACTTC. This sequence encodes CASSPGQGGETQYF.

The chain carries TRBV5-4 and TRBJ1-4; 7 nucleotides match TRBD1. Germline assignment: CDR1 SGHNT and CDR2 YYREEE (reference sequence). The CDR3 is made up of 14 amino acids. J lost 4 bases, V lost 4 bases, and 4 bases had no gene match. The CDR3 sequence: CASSQGQFNEKLFF. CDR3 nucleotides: TGTGCCAGCAGCCAGGGACAGTTTAATGAAAAACTGTTTTTT.

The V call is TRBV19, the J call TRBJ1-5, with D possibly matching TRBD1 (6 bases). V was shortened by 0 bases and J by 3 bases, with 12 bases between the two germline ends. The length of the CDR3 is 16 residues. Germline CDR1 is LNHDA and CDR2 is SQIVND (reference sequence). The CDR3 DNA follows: TGTGCCAGTAGTATAGAAGGAGGGGGGGCCAATCAGCCCCAGCATTTT. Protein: CASSIEGGGANQPQHF.

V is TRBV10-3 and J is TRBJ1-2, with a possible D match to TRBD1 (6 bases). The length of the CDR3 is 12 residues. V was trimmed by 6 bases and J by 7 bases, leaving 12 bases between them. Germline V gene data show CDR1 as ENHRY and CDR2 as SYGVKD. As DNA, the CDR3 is TGTGCCATCAGGGGGGCATTGGGTGGCTACACCTTC. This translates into CAIRGALGGYTF.

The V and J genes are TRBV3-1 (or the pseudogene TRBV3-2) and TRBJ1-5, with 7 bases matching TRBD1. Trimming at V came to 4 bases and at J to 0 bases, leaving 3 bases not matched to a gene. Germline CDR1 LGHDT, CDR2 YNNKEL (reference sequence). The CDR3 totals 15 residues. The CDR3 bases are TGTGCCAGCAGCCCAGGGGGGAATAGCAATCAGCCCCAGCATTTT. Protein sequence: CASSPGGNSNQPQHF.

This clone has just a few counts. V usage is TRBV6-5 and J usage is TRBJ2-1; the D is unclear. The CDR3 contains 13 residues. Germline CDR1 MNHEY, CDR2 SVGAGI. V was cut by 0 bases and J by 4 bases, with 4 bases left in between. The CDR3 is CASSYSRYNEQFF. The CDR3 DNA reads TGTGCCAGCAGTTACTCTAGGTACAATGAGCAGTTCTTC.

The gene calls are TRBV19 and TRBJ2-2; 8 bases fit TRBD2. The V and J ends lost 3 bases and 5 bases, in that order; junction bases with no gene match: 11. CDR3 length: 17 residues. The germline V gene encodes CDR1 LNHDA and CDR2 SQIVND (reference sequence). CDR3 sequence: CASSIGLAGGWTGELFF. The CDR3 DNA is TGTGCCAGTAGTATTGGCTTGGCGGGAGGATGGACCGGGGAGCTGTTTTTT.

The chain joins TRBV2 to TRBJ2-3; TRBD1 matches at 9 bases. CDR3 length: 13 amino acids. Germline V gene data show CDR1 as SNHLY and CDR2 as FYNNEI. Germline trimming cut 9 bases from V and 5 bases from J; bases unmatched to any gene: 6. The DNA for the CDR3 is TGTGCCAGTTACAGGGGGCTTGGAGATACGCAGTATTTT. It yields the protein CASYRGLGDTQYF.

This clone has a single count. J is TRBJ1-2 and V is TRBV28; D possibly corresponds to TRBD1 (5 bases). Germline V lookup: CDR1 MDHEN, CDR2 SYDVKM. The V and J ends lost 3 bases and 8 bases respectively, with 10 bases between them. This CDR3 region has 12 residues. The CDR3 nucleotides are TGTGCCAGCAGTTTGGGGCAGGGCGGCTACACCTTC. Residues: CASSLGQGGYTF.